This T cell receptor (beta chain) was profiled in a study of OX40 agonist ivuxolimab in advanced cancers. Study-wide context: Ivuxolimab was administered intravenously to patients at 0.01 to 10 mg/kg every 2 weeks.

The CDR3 sequence is 15 residues long. With V trimmed by 5 bases and J by 5 bases, 10 bases remained unmatched. Germline V gives CDR1 SNHLY, CDR2 FYNNEI. Only in-frame clones appear in the TCRdb table, and some are missing; sequencing was by immunoSEQ multiplex PCR. This sample carries approximately 80,000 clones, about 90% of them seen once, and the ten largest clones take roughly 7.4%. The TCR sequence derives from an adult with an advanced solid tumor such as melanoma, head and neck, liver or kidney cancer. The chain couples TRBV2 to TRBJ2-5, with 8 bases lining up with TRBD2. Sequenced here: CD4+ or CD8+ T cells sorted from blood, sampled in a trial of the OX40 agonist ivuxolimab. CDR3 residues: CASSPGTSGLETQYF. CDR3 bases: TGTGCCAGCAGTCCCGGGACTAGTGGGTTGGAGACCCAGTACTTC. Complete variable domain (other parts from reference TRBV2 and TRBJ2-5): EPEVTQTPSHQVTQMGQEVILRCVPISNHLYFYWYRQILGQKVEFLVSFYNNEISEKSEIFDDQFSVERPDGSNFTLKIRSTKLEDSAMYFCASSPGTSGLETQYFGPGTRLLVL.